Below, one T cell receptor beta chain is given with its context. Its antigen is not yet known. No much larger clone exists at a distance of one base, and base qualities are not known. The data were taken from a study of shared clonotypes between healthy human individuals (dated by TCRdb to the early 2020s). For the study in its entirety: The cohort included three men and a couple of women between 18 and 49 years of age. Libraries were prepared and TCR repertoires were sequenced by different laboratories using diverse techniques, in order to increase sequencing depth and limit assay-specific biases. Each donor's leukapheresis produced roughly between roughly 0.85 and 9 billion PBMCs. The study deeply sequenced blood TCR repertoires of about 5 healthy adults to estimate repertoire size and the extent of clonotype sharing between individuals. For each donor, CD4 naive and CD4 memory were each run on three plates, CD8 naive on two plates, and CD8 memory on one plate. The research as a whole found: About 5% of naive CD4, 3.5% of naive CD8, about 2.5% of memory CD4, and 0.35% to 0.5% of memory CD8 clonotypes were shared across several donors. Compared with non-shared clonotypes, clonotypes shared by all four sorted-subset donors had higher generation probabilities. Larger estimated clonotype richness was generally found for naive subsets than for memory subsets. Sampling was restricted to blood, and TCR repertoires in tissue are likely to differ from TCR repertoires in blood. Because the study included a small number of donors, the genetic and exposure-history diversity represented was limited. Incomplete sequencing was indicated by rarefaction of sorted-subset datasets, despite the large sequencing depth. Pairwise subsampling led to the expectation that sequencing depth would affect the degree of clonotype sharing among donors.

TCR CDR3 regions were amplified from genomic DNA by multiplex PCR using the deep immunoSEQ assay. For each cell subset, the extracted genomic DNA was distributed evenly across all wells of several immunoSEQ 96-well plates, and each plate served as one replicate. For sorted subsets, roughly 190 ng of genomic DNA, equivalent to tens of thousands of T cell genomes, went into each replicate PCR. The purified libraries were quantified using a Qubit 3.0 fluorometer, sized with a Bioanalyzer 2100, and then quantified again using the KAPA Library Quantification kit. Each immunoSEQ 96-well plate was sequenced on its own single-read 150-cycle Illumina NextSeq 550 flow cell. In the paper's pipeline: Because the immunoSEQ output held only junctional sequences and lacked quality scores, the filtering could not match the filtering applied to full-length reads. Sequences were annotated with PyIR, a Python wrapper for IgBLAST v1.9, and V/J genes and CDR3 were assigned using IMGT germline references. Reads with weak V/J assignments (E-value above 1e-6), missing CDR3, stop codons, out-of-frame junctions, or ambiguous translated residues were removed. V3J clonotypes were defined as sequences sharing the same inferred V gene, J gene, and CDR3 amino acid sequence. The percentage overlap between two repertoires was calculated by dividing the number of shared unique clonotypes by the size of the smaller repertoire. Repertoire richness was assessed with RTK rarefaction, the Chao1 estimator, and Recon v2.1 estimates of unobserved clonotypes. OLGA was used to compute generation probabilities for all TCRbeta clonotypes that the gDNA method yielded from a handful of donors. The table comes from immuneACCESS by way of TCRdb, which keeps in-frame sequences with V and J called. Part of the clones is missing from these tables; in studies checked, under half for an unresolved V gene and the rest for unknown reasons. V, J and clone size derive from that table, while D and trimming were established from the DNA sequence. The sample includes around 700,000 clones, with 73% observed a single time. Of the sample, around 2% falls within the top ten clones.

V drops 5 bases and J drops 12 bases, leaving 14 bases in between. From the cysteine through the phenylalanine, the CDR3 covers 12 amino acids. The kept DNA is CDR3 alone, 36 bases in frame from the first base. The germline V gene sets CDR1 to MNHEY and CDR2 to SVGAGI. The donors were healthy, HIV-negative adults who had no recently reported acute infections or vaccinations. All donors were Caucasian adults living in Nashville, Tennessee, USA. Magnetic negative selection was used to enrich CD4+ T cells, after which naive cells were positively selected on CD45RA and the negative fraction became the memory subset. Blood was obtained by leukapheresis, after which PBMCs were separated by Ficoll-Histopaque density gradient centrifugation and cryopreserved in liquid nitrogen vapor phase. Analytical flow cytometry was used to check the purity and quantity of every magnetically sorted T cell population. Genomic DNA was isolated from every sorted fraction and measured by UV absorbance on a Nanodrop 2000c.

Recombination joined TRBV6-5 with TRBJ2-1; the D match is possibly TRBD1 or TRBD2, with 5 bases aligned in each. Sequencing used memory CD4+ T cells sorted from blood. In light of the paper, this sample's cell subset or site label describes: CD45RA-negative fraction. The TCR was taken from a woman aged 25 to 39 in good health. The sequenced DNA is TGTGCCAGCAGTCCCACGGGACCGGGGCAGTTCTTC. Protein translation: CASSPTGPGQFF.